This TCR beta chain appears in the sequencing data of a study of CD8 T cells in Susac syndrome. It was with random hexamers that roughly 0.45 to 1 ug RNA was reverse transcribed. MiXCR, run by TCRdb on the immunoSEQ multiplex PCR reads, gives a single entry per CDR3 protein. The repertoire has about 190,000 distinct CDR3 sequences, 85% to 95% of them found once; the top ten carry 0.15% to 0.2%. The CDR3 spans 17 residues. Trimming removed 5 bases from V and 2 bases from J; junction bases left unmatched: 12. CDR1 and CDR2 from the germline V gene are MDHEN and SYDVKM. This clonotype was obtained from a human donor with Susac syndrome. The chain carries TRBV28 and TRBJ2-3; 8 bases line up with TRBD1. Sequencing was carried out using CD8+ T cells from PBMCs. In DNA, the CDR3 is TGTGCCAGCAGTCCTAACCTACAGGGGGGTAACACAGATACGCAGTATTTT. As protein: CASSPNLQGGNTDTQYF.